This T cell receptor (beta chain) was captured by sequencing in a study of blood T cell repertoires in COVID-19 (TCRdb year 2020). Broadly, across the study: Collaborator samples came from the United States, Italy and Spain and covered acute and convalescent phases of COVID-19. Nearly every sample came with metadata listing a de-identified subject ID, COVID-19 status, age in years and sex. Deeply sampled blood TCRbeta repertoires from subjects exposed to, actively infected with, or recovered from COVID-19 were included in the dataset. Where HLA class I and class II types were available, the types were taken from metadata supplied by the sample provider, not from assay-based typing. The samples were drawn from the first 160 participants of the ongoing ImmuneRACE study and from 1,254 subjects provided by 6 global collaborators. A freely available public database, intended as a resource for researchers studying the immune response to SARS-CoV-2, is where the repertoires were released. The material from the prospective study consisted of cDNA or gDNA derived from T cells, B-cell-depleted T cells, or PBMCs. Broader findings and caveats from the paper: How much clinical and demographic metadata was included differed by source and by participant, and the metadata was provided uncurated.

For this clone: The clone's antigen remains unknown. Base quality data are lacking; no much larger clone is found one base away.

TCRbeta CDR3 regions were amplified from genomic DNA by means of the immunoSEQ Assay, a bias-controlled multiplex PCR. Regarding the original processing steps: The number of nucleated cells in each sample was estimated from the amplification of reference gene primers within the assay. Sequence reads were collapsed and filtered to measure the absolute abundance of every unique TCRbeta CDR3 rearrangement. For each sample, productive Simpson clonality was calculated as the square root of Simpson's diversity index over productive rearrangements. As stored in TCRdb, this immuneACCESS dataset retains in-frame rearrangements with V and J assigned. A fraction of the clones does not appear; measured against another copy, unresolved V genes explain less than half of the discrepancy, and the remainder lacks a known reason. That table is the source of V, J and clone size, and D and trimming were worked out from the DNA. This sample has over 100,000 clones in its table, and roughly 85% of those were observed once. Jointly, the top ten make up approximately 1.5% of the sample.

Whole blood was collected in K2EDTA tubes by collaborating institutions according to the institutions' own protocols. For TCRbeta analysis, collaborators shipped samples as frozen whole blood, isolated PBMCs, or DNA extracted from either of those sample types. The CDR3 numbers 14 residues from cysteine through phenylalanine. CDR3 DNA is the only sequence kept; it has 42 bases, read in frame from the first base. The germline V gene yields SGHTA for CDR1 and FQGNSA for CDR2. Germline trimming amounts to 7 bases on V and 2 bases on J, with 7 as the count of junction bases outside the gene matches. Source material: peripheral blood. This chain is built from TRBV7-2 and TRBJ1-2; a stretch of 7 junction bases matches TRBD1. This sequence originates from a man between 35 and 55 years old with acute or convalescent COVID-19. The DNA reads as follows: TGTGCCAGCAATCAGGGGGGAAGGAACTATGGCTACACCTTC. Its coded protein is CASNQGGRNYGYTF.